These 29 T cell receptor beta chains came from one sample sequenced in a study of human T cells and chemical hapten exposure. TCRdb independently ran MiXCR on the RACE reads; one entry per CDR3 protein. The sample carries some 330,000 distinct CDR3 sequences, 5% to 6.5% recorded once. Time point described: pre-sensitization, week 0. The treatment here: therapeutic diphenylcyclopropenone sensitization with weekly scalp DPC. Sequenced here: whole blood, sampled in connection with sensitization to the hapten diphenylcyclopropenone (DPC). Source of these receptors: a woman aged 18-30 years with alopecia areata. Some clones in this sample may be carry-over from other donors' samples.

There are many counts of this clonotype. The rearrangement uses TRBV5-1 and TRBJ2-5; 13 bases map to TRBD2. V gave up 2 bases and J gave up 6 bases; unmatched junction bases: 10. In germline, CDR1 is SGHRS, CDR2 YFSETQ. The CDR3 is made up of 17 amino acids. The CDR3 sequence: CASSLGGLAGKPQTQYF. DNA of the CDR3: TGCGCCAGCAGCTTAGGGGGACTAGCGGGGAAGCCGCAGACCCAGTACTTC. Full variable domain (remainder filled in from reference TRBV5-1 and TRBJ2-5): KAGVTQTPRYLIKTRGQQVTLSCSPISGHRSVSWYQQTPGQGLQFLFEYFSETQRNKGNFPGRFSGRQFSNSRSEMNVSTLELGDSALYLCASSLGGLAGKPQTQYFGPGTRLLVL.

This clonotype was seen a handful of times. The chain employs TRBV20-1 and TRBJ1-3; TRBD1 is a possible D gene (5 bases). V lost 3 bases, J lost 0 bases, and 9 bases lay in between. Germline CDR1 DFQATT, CDR2 SNEGSKA (reference sequence). The CDR3 is made up of 14 amino acids. The CDR3 loop reads CSASAGSSGNTIYF. For the CDR3, the DNA is TGCAGTGCTAGTGCAGGGAGCTCTGGAAACACCATATATTTT.

The V gene is TRBV11-2, the J gene TRBJ1-6; 10 positions match TRBD1. This CDR3 region has 14 residues. The V and J ends lost 3 bases and 8 bases, in that order; junction bases with no gene match: 1. Germline lookup yields CDR1 SGHAT and CDR2 FQNNGV. In DNA form, the CDR3 reads TGTGCCAGCAGCTTCGGGACAGGGGATTCACCCCTCCACTTT. Translated: CASSFGTGDSPLHF.

This clonotype was observed a handful of times. This rearrangement joins TRBV18 to TRBJ1-4, with a weak D call TRBD1 (5 bases). The CDR3 sequence is 14 residues long. Germline V CDR1 and CDR2: KGHSH, LQKENI. Trimming cost V 3 bases and J 11 bases, with 16 bases left between them. The chain's CDR3 is CASSPRERGRKLFF. The DNA of the CDR3 is TGTGCCAGCTCACCCCGCGAAAGGGGACGGAAACTGTTTTTT.

This clonotype has ten or more counts. The chain links TRBV12-3 or TRBV12-4 to TRBJ1-1; TRBD1 aligns across 7 bases. Trimming took 8 bases from V and 3 from J; bases not matched to a gene: 6. The CDR3 runs 13 residues. In DNA, the CDR3 is TGTGCCAGCCTCGACAGGGACGACACTGAAGCTTTCTTT. The encoded protein is CASLDRDDTEAFF.

This clonotype was seen more than once but under ten times. The chain links TRBV10-3 to TRBJ1-2; 10 bases line up with TRBD1. CDR1 is ENHRY and CDR2 is SYGVKD in the germline V gene. With V trimmed by 1 base and J by 4 bases, 3 bases remained unmatched. The CDR3 is 15 amino acids. CDR3 protein: CAISELDRGIYGYTF. CDR3 DNA: TGTGCCATCAGTGAGTTGGACAGGGGGATCTATGGCTACACCTTC.

Many counts were recorded for this clonotype. V gene TRBV6-2 or TRBV6-3 combines with J gene TRBJ1-1; D call uncertain. This CDR3 region has 16 residues. CDR1 and CDR2 (germline): MNHEY, SVGEGT. Trimming stripped 0 bases from V and 0 bases from J, with 11 bases between. As DNA, the CDR3 is TGTGCCAGCAGTTACTCCGGCACCGAAATGAACACTGAAGCTTTCTTT. Amino acids: CASSYSGTEMNTEAFF.

There are a few counts of this clonotype. V and J are TRBV4-2 and TRBJ2-1; possibly TRBD2 for D (7 bases). The germline V gene has CDR1 LGHNA and CDR2 YNFKEQ. The CDR3 is 16 amino acids. V dropped 0 bases and J dropped 9 bases, with 18 bases sitting between them. CDR3 sequence reads: CASSQDERGGRSEQFF. The CDR3 DNA sequence: TGTGCCAGCAGCCAAGATGAGAGGGGGGGCCGGAGTGAGCAGTTCTTC.

This clonotype came up a few times. This chain uses TRBV27 with TRBJ2-1; 11 bases fit TRBD1. CDR1 is MNHEY, CDR2 SMNVEV, per germline (reference sequence). The CDR3 runs to 14 residues. The V gene end was trimmed by 4 bases and the J gene end by 9 bases; junction bases not matched to a gene: 5. Here the CDR3 reads CASSSDRGPAEQFF. The CDR3 DNA reads TGTGCCAGCAGTTCGGACAGGGGGCCAGCTGAGCAGTTCTTC.

The chain has TRBV27 and TRBJ1-5; D ambiguous. CDR3 size: 19 residues. From germline, CDR1 is MNHEY and CDR2 SMNVEV (reference sequence). V was pared by 1 base and J by 7 bases, with 26 bases between. This CDR3 is CASSLLFTASKLINQPQHF. Here the CDR3 DNA reads TGTGCCAGCAGTTTATTATTCACGGCCTCCAAGCTGATCAACCAGCCCCAGCATTTT.

This chain links TRBV3-1 with TRBJ2-1; the D is unclear. CDR3 length: 15 residues. Between the trimmed V and J ends, which lost 2 bases and 4 bases, there was a span of 12 bases. CDR1 LGHDT and CDR2 YNNKEL come from the germline V gene (reference sequence). The CDR3 region has the DNA TGTGCCAGCAGCCAACCCCCGGCCAGTTACAATGAGCAGTTCTTC. Amino acids: CASSQPPASYNEQFF.

The V gene is TRBV27, the J gene TRBJ2-5, with D tentatively TRBD2 (7 bases). CDR1 is MNHEY and CDR2 is SMNVEV in the germline V gene (reference sequence). This CDR3 spans 16 amino acids. The V gene lost 2 bases and the J gene lost 1 base, with 14 bases spanning the gap. CDR3 residues: CASSLRGGPSQETQYF. In DNA form, the CDR3 reads TGTGCCAGCAGTTTAAGGGGGGGGCCATCCCAAGAGACCCAGTACTTC.

The chain carries TRBV6-6 and TRBJ2-7, with D tentatively TRBD1 (6 bases). The CDR3 runs to 11 residues. Trimming shortened V by 8 bases and J by 7 bases, and 12 bases separated the two germline ends. CDR1 MNHNY and CDR2 SVGAGI come from the germline V gene (reference sequence). The chain's CDR3 is CASQTGGEQYF. The CDR3 DNA is TGTGCCAGCCAGACAGGCGGTGAGCAGTACTTC.

The chain has TRBV18 and TRBJ2-7; D not certain. Germline V gene data show CDR1 as KGHSH and CDR2 as LQKENI. The CDR3 is made up of 13 amino acids. V lost 2 bases to trimming and J lost 0 bases, with 5 bases between them. CDR3 region: CASSPSSSYEQYF. The CDR3 bases are TGTGCCAGCTCACCAAGCAGCTCCTACGAGCAGTACTTC.

The J gene is TRBJ2-7, the V gene TRBV28, with D possibly matching TRBD2 (5 bases). Germline CDR1 and CDR2: MDHEN and SYDVKM. This CDR3 contains 14 residues. The V gene lost 9 bases and the J gene lost 5 bases, with 20 bases spanning the gap. The CDR3 DNA reads TGTGCCAGTCGACGCCCGGGGATAATCAACGAGCAGTACTTC. This codes for CASRRPGIINEQYF.

The V call is TRBV5-1, the J call TRBJ1-2; 9 bases match TRBD1. CDR1 is SGHRS, CDR2 YFSETQ, per germline. This CDR3 contains 14 residues. V lost 1 base and J lost 8; bases outside the gene matches: 6. The CDR3 sequence: CASSLLDRGGGYTF. CDR3 coding DNA: TGCGCCAGCAGCTTGCTGGACAGGGGAGGCGGCTACACCTTC.

This chain joins TRBV28 and TRBJ1-1; perhaps TRBD1 as D (6 bases). V lost 5 bases, J lost 0 bases, and 16 bases lay in between. The CDR3 has 16 residues. Germline CDR1 reads MDHEN; CDR2 reads SYDVKM. The CDR3 DNA reads as TGTGCCAGCAGTACTAAGACAGGTAGGATGAACACTGAAGCTTTCTTT. Amino acid sequence: CASSTKTGRMNTEAFF.

The rearrangement links TRBV4-2 to TRBJ1-5, with D possibly TRBD1 on 5 matching bases. V was pared by 1 base and J by 5 bases, with 15 bases between. This CDR3 comprises 16 residues. Per the germline V gene, CDR1 is LGHNA and CDR2 is YNFKEQ. The CDR3, as DNA: TGTGCCAGCAGCCAAGGGGACGGGGGTGTCGATCAGCCCCAGCATTTT. This translates into CASSQGDGGVDQPQHF.

In its sample, this clonotype was seen many times. The CDR3 sequence is CASSGLMNTEAFF. The CDR3 DNA is TGTGCCAGCAGCGGACTGATGAACACTGAAGCTTTCTTT. The chain has TRBV13 and TRBJ1-1; D ambiguous. There are 13 residues in the CDR3. CDR1 PRHDT and CDR2 FYEKMQ come from the germline V gene (reference sequence). Trimming removed 5 bases at V and 0 bases at J, with 7 bases between.

This clonotype appeared a few times. The chain couples TRBV6-5 to TRBJ1-1; D is unclear. The CDR3 is 18 residues long. Trimming shortened V by 0 bases and J by 4 bases, and 21 bases separated the two germline ends. Germline V gives CDR1 MNHEY, CDR2 SVGAGI. The CDR3 loop reads CASSYSGWTRPGGTEAFF. The CDR3 DNA follows: TGTGCCAGCAGTTACTCGGGGTGGACCAGGCCAGGCGGCACTGAAGCTTTCTTT.

This clonotype was seen only a few times. This chain joins TRBV6-6 and TRBJ1-6; D might be TRBD1 (5 bases). The germline V gene has CDR1 MNHNY and CDR2 SVGAGI (reference sequence). The V gene lost 2 bases and the J gene lost 5 bases, with 7 bases spanning the gap. The CDR3 has 14 residues. CDR3 sequence reads: CASSYQGDNSPLHF. CDR3 nucleotide sequence: TGTGCCAGCAGTTACCAGGGAGATAATTCACCCCTCCACTTT.

Concerning this clonotype itself: Given a much more abundant clone one base away, this may be a read error. The rearrangement links TRBV4-1 to TRBJ1-3, with D possibly matching TRBD1 (5 bases). This CDR3 contains 16 residues. The germline gives CDR1 MGHRA, CDR2 YSYEKL. V lost 4 bases and J lost 0, with 13 bases in between. CDR3 in amino acids: CASSLRIGASGNTIYF. The CDR3 nucleotides are TGCGCCAGCAGCCTCCGAATAGGGGCCTCTGGAAACACCATATATTTT.

The chain is built from TRBV12-3 or TRBV12-4 and TRBJ1-5; D gene uncertain. V lost 6 bases and J lost 6, with 12 bases in between. The CDR3 is 13 amino acids. CDR3 DNA sequence: TGTGCCAGCAGACTCGGGGATAGTCAGCCCCAGCATTTT. Amino acid sequence: CASRLGDSQPQHF.

A few counts support this clonotype. V and J are TRBV12-3 or TRBV12-4 and TRBJ1-2; 8 positions match TRBD1. Trimming took 3 bases from V and 8 from J; bases not matched to a gene: 14. The CDR3 length is 16 residues. This CDR3 reads CASSFGQGASLYGYTF. As DNA, the CDR3 is TGTGCCAGCAGTTTTGGGCAGGGGGCAAGTCTTTACGGCTACACCTTC.

This clonotype was observed many times. The chain joins TRBV12-3 or TRBV12-4 to TRBJ2-5; 12 bases match TRBD2. J gave up 9 bases and V 6 bases, and 8 bases lay outside the gene matches. This CDR3 spans 14 amino acids. The CDR3 DNA reads as TGTGCCAGCAGCCTCAGACTAGCGGGAGCAGCCCAGTACTTC. This translates into CASSLRLAGAAQYF.

This clonotype was seen many times. The CDR3 is CASSTNRLPNEQFF. The CDR3 DNA sequence: TGTGCCAGCTCAACTAACAGGTTACCCAATGAGCAGTTCTTC. V and J are TRBV18 and TRBJ2-1; D perhaps matches TRBD1 (5 bases). V lost 5 bases, J lost 6 bases, and 14 bases lay in between. Per germline, CDR1 KGHSH and CDR2 LQKENI. This CDR3 has 14 amino acids.

Many counts were recorded for this clonotype. One end of the junction does not line up with germline, which may come from a read error. The V gene is TRBV20-1, the J gene TRBJ1-4; D is ambiguous. CDR1 and CDR2 from the germline V gene are DFQATT and SNEGSKA (reference sequence). The CDR3 is 14 amino acids. CDR3 sequence (DNA): TGCAGTGCTTCACGACCGCCGGAGAATGCAAAACTGTTTTTT. It encodes CSASRPPENAKLFF.

This chain joins TRBV6-6 and TRBJ1-3; tentative D call: TRBD1 (6 bases). The CDR3 totals 15 residues. Germline CDR1 MNHNY, CDR2 SVGAGI (reference sequence). The germline V and J ends were trimmed by 6 bases and 0 bases, with 12 bases remaining between them. Here the CDR3 reads CASRPDSRSGNTIYF. The CDR3 DNA follows: TGTGCCAGCAGACCGGACAGCCGCTCTGGAAACACCATATATTTT.

The chain uses TRBV12-3 or TRBV12-4 and TRBJ1-2, with 8 bases fitting TRBD1. The CDR3 covers 14 residues. V lost 3 bases, J lost 8 bases, and 8 bases stayed unmatched. This chain's CDR3 is CASSFDGQGGGYTF. In nucleotides, the CDR3 is TGTGCCAGCAGTTTCGACGGACAGGGAGGAGGCTACACCTTC.